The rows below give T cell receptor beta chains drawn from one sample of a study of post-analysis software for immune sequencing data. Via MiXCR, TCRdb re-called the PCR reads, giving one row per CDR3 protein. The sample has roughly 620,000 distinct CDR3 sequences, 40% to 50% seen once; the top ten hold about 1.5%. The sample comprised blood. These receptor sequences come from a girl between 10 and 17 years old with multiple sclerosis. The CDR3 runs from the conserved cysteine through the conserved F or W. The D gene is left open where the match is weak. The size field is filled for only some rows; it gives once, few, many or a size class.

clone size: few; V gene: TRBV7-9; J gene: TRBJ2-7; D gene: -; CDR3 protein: CASSRRTDYEQYF; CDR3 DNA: TGTGCCAGCAGCCGAAGGACCGATTACGAGCAGTACTTC
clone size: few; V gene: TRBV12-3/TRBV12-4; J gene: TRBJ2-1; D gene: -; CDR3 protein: CASSSSTRRFF; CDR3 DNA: TGTGCCAGCAGTTCTAGTACTCGGCGGTTCTTC
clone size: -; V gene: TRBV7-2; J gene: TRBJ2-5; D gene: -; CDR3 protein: CASSFSGTRATQYF; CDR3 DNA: TGTGCCAGCAGCTTTTCTGGGACGAGAGCGACCCAGTACTTC
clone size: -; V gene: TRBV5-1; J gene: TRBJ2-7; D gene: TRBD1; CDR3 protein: CASNHGQAGEQYF; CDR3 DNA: TGCGCCAGCAACCACGGACAGGCTGGTGAGCAGTACTTC
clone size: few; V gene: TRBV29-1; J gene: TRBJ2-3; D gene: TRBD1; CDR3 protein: CSVEGTGRTDTQYF; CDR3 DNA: TGCAGCGTTGAAGGGACAGGGCGCACAGATACGCAGTATTTT
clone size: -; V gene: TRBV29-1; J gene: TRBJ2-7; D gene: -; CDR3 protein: CSVEQGTPYEQYF; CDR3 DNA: TGCAGCGTTGAACAGGGGACGCCCTACGAGCAGTACTTC
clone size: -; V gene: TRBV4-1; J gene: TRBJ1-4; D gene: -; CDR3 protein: CASSQGFGEKLFF; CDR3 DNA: TGCGCCAGCAGCCAAGGTTTTGGCGAAAAACTGTTTTTT
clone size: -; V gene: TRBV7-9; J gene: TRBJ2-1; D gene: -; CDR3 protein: CASSWTFEQFF; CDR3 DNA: TGTGCCAGCAGCTGGACATTTGAGCAGTTCTTC
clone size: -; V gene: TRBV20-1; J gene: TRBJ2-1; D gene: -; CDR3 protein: CGASPAGYDEQFF; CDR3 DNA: TGCGGTGCTAGCCCCGCAGGGTACGATGAGCAGTTCTTC
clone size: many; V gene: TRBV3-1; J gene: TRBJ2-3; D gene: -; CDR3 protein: CASSQQTADTQYF; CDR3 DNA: TGTGCCAGCAGCCAACAGACCGCAGATACGCAGTATTTT
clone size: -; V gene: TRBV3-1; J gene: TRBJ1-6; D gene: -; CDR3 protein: CASSQGPGSSQGPLHF; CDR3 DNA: TGTGCCAGCAGCCAAGGCCCGGGGTCGTCGCAGGGGCCCCTCCACTTT
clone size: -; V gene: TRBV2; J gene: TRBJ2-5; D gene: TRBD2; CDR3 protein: CASSGIAGAEEQYF; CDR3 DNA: TGTGCCAGCAGTGGAATAGCGGGAGCGGAGGAGCAGTACTTC
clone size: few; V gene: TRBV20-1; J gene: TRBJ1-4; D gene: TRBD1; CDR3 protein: CSARDTGVRSEKLFF; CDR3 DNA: TGCAGTGCTAGAGACACAGGGGTCAGGAGTGAAAAACTGTTTTTT
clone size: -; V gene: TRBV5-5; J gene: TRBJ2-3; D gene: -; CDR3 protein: CASSLGYIADTQYF; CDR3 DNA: TGTGCCAGCAGCTTGGGTTATATAGCAGATACGCAGTATTTT
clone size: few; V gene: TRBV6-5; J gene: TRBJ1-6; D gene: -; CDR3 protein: CASSSGGYMDNSPLHF; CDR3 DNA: TGTGCCAGCAGTTCCGGGGGGTATATGGATAATTCACCCCTCCACTTT
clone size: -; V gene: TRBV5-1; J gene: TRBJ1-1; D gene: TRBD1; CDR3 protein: CASSGQGLNTEAFF; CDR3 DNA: TGCGCCAGCAGCGGACAGGGTTTGAACACTGAAGCTTTCTTT
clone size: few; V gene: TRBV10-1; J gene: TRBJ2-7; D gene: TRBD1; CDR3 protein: CASSDTGGLYEQYF; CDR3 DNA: TGCGCCAGCAGTGATACAGGGGGGCTCTACGAGCAGTACTTC
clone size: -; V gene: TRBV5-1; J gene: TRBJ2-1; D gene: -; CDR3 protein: CASSLDSLSYNEQFF; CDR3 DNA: TGCGCCAGCAGCCTAGACTCCCTCTCCTACAATGAGCAGTTCTTC
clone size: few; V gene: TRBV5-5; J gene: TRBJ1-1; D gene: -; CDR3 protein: CASSSRGGDTEAFF; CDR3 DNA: TGTGCCAGCAGCTCTAGGGGAGGGGACACTGAAGCTTTCTTT
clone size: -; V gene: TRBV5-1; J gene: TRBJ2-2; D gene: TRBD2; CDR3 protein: CASSQLAGEVGELFF; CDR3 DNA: TGCGCCAGCAGCCAGCTAGCGGGAGAAGTCGGGGAGCTGTTTTTT
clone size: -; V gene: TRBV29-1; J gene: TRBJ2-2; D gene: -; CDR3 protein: CSAVGGTNTGELFF; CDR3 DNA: TGCAGCGCCGTAGGGGGGACCAACACCGGGGAGCTGTTTTTT
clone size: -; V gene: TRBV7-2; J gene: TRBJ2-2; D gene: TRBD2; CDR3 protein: CASSTSGGPGELFF; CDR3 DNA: TGTGCCAGCAGCACGTCGGGGGGACCCGGGGAGCTGTTTTTT
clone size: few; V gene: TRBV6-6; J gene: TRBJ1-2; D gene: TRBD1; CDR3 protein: CASSHLGQGRSYTF; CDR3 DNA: TGTGCCAGCAGCCATCTAGGACAGGGGCGTAGCTACACCTTC
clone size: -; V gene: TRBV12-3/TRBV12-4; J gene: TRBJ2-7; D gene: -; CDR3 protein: CASSLYRIRYEQYF; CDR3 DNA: TGTGCCAGCAGTCTCTACAGGATCCGTTACGAGCAGTACTTC
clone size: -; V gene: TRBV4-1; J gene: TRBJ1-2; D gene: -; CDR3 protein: CASSLSQGGARALYGYTF; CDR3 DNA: TGCGCCAGCAGCCTATCGCAAGGAGGGGCGCGAGCCCTCTATGGCTACACCTTC
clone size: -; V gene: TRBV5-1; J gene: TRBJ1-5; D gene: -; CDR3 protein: CASSSLGGDTPQHF; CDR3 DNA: TGCGCCAGCAGCTCCTTGGGAGGGGACACCCCCCAGCATTTT
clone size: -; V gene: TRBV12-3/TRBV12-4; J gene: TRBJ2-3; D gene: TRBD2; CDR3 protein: CASSPPVGYLPTSVGTDTQYF; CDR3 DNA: TGTGCCAGCAGTCCCCCGGTTGGTTATCTCCCGACTAGCGTTGGCACAGATACGCAGTATTTT
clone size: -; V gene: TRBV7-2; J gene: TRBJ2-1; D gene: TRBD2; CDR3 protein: CASSLSVASGINEQFF; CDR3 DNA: TGTGCCAGCAGCTTAAGTGTGGCTAGCGGTATCAATGAGCAGTTCTTC
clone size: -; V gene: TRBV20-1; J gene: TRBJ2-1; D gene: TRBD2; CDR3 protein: CSARDRTTRRRGAGVLWNEQFF; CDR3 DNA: TGCAGTGCTAGAGATCGGACGACTCGGAGGCGAGGAGCGGGGGTTCTCTGGAATGAGCAGTTCTTC
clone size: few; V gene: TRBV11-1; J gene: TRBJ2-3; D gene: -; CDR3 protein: CASSRTGYTQYF; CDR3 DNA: TGTGCCAGCAGCCGTACAGGGTATACGCAGTATTTT
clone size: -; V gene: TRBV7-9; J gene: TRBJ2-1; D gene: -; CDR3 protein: CASSPGSVIVEQFF; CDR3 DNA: TGTGCCAGCAGCCCAGGTTCCGTGATTGTTGAGCAGTTCTTC
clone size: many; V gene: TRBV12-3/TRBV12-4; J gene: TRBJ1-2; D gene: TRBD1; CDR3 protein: CASSPRRTGINYGYTF; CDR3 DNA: TGTGCCAGCAGTCCTCGACGGACAGGCATTAACTATGGCTACACCTTC
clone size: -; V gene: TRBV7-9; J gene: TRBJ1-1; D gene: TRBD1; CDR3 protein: CASSVRDRGTEAFF; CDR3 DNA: TGTGCCAGCAGCGTCCGGGACAGGGGCACTGAAGCTTTCTTT
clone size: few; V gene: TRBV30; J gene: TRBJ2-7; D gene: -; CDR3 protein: CAWGGPFTQYF; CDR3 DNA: TGTGCCTGGGGAGGCCCGTTTACCCAGTACTTC
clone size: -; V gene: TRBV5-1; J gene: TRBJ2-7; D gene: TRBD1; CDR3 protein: CASSLPDRADEQYF; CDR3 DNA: TGCGCCAGCAGCTTACCGGACAGGGCGGACGAGCAGTACTTC
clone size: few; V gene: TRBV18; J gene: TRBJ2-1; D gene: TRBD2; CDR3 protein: CASSPVSSGGPNEQFF; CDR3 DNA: TGTGCCAGCTCACCAGTGTCTAGCGGGGGCCCCAATGAGCAGTTCTTC
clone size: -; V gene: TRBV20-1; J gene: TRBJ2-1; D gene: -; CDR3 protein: CRARGQGGEQFF; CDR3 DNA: TGCAGGGCTAGAGGGCAGGGAGGTGAGCAGTTCTTC
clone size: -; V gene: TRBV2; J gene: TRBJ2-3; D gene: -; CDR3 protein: CASGDDLGADTQYF; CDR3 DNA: TGTGCCAGCGGGGACGATTTAGGAGCAGATACGCAGTATTTT
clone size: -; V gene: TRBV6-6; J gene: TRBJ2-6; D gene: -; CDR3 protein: CAIKRGSGANVLTF; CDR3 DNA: TGTGCCATCAAGAGGGGATCTGGGGCCAACGTCCTGACTTTC
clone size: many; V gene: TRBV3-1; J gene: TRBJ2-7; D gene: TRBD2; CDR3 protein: CASSPRAGGEHEQYF; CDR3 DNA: TGTGCCAGCAGCCCCAGAGCGGGAGGGGAACACGAGCAGTACTTC
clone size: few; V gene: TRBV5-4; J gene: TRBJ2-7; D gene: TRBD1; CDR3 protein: CASSHGTGGYEQYF; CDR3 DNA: TGTGCCAGCAGCCACGGGACAGGGGGCTACGAGCAGTACTTC
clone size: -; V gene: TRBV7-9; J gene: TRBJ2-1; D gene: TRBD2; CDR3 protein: CASSPASGVPQSSGYNEQFF; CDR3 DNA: TGTGCCAGCAGCCCGGCTAGCGGGGTCCCCCAGTCTTCGGGGTACAATGAGCAGTTCTTC
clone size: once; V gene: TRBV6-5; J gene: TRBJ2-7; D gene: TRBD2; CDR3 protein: CASSYLPLGLAGESYEQYF; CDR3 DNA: TGTGCCAGCAGTTACCTGCCTTTGGGACTAGCGGGGGAGTCCTACGAGCAGTACTTC
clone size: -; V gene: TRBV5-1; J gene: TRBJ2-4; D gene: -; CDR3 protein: CASSLRGAPYKQYF; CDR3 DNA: TGCGCCAGCAGCTTGAGGGGGGCTCCCTACAAGCAGTACTTC
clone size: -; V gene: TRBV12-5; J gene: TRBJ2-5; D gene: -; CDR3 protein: CASGFGETQYF; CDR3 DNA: TGTGCTAGTGGTTTTGGGGAGACCCAGTACTTC
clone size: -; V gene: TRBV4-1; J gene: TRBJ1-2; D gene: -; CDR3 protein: CASSHANRGDPIGGYTF; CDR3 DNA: TGCGCCAGCAGCCACGCAAATCGCGGGGATCCAATAGGAGGCTACACCTTC
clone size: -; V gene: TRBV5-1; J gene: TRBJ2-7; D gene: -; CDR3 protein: CASSPPQGYEQYF; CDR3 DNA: TGCGCCAGCAGCCCCCCCCAGGGCTACGAGCAGTACTTC
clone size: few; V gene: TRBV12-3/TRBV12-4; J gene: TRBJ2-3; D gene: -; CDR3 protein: CASTLGLSTDTQYF; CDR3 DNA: TGTGCCAGCACGCTGGGACTTTCCACAGATACGCAGTATTTT
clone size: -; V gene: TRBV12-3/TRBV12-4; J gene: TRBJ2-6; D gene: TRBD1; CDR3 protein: CASSFRQGDVLTF; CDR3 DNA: TGTGCCAGCAGTTTTCGACAGGGGGACGTCCTGACTTTC
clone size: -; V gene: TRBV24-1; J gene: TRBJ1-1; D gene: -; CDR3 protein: CDTNTEAFF; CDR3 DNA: TGTGACACCAACACTGAAGCTTTCTTT
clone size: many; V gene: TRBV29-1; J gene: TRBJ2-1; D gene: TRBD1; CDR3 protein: CSVGQGYNEQFF; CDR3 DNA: TGCAGCGTTGGACAGGGGTACAATGAGCAGTTCTTC
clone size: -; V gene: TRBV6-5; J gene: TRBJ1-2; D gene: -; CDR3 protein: CASSHQGNYGYTF; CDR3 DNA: TGTGCCAGCAGCCACCAGGGAAACTATGGCTACACCTTC
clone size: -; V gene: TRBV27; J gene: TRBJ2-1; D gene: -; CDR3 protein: CASSFGRGSANEQFF; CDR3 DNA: TGTGCCAGCAGTTTTGGCAGGGGTAGCGCCAATGAGCAGTTCTTC
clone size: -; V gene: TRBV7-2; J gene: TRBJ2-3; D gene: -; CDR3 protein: CASSKRQYQDTQYF; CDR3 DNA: TGTGCCAGCAGCAAGAGACAGTATCAAGATACGCAGTATTTT